This is a list of T cell receptor beta chains from one sample in a study of cytomegalovirus exposure and HLA in healthy donors. The data were produced by immunoSEQ multiplex PCR, yet TCRdb's version contains in-frame clones alone and is incomplete. Altogether 30,000 to 40,000 clones are present, 80% being singletons, with the ten largest covering 5% to 6.5%. Sequencing input: PBMCs. The receptors were gathered from a male donor in good health and CMV-seronegative. CDR3s leave out the opening cysteine and the closing phenylalanine or tryptophan.

J gene,CDR3 length,V gene,CDR3 protein
TRBJ2-1,12,TRBV5-1,ASGRGGAGNEQF
TRBJ2-7,13,TRBV5-1,ASSPSTGTTYEQY
TRBJ2-1,13,TRBV19,ASSIMGGSYNEQF
TRBJ1-6,16,TRBV6-1,ASSASFNRAYQDSPLH
TRBJ2-1,13,TRBV7-9,ASSFSGGTLNEQF
TRBJ1-5,13,TRBV4-3,ASSQDEGGNQPQH
TRBJ2-7,15,TRBV11-2,ASSLQSGGLAGYEQY
TRBJ1-5,14,TRBV5-1,ASSYAPGQGAQPQH
TRBJ2-7,12,TRBV30,AWSGTGGGYEQY
TRBJ1-1,11,TRBV5-1,ASTSTGNTEAF
TRBJ2-1,11,TRBV19,ASSGSAGFEQF
TRBJ2-1,12,TRBV7-6,ASSPRRGGNEQF
TRBJ1-1,16,TRBV9,ASSSSTGMGTRDTEAF
TRBJ1-6,16,TRBV2,ASSATRTGPLSNSPLH
TRBJ2-5,16,TRBV14,ASSQDRIWGVLGETQY